This T cell receptor (beta chain) was sequenced in a study of blood T cell repertoires in COVID-19. Whole-study context: Acute and convalescent COVID-19 samples came from the United States, Italy and Spain. T cells, B-cell-depleted T cells, or PBMCs provided the cDNA or gDNA that served as material.

V was clipped by 5 bases and J by 7 bases; unmatched bases: 7. The CDR3 consists of 14 residues. The germline V gene encodes CDR1 SGHTA and CDR2 FQGNSA. Profiled with immunoSEQ multiplex PCR; TCRdb holds only in-frame clones, not every one. The sample lists roughly 70,000 clones, 70% to 90% seen once, with roughly 6.7% in the top ten. The TCR was taken from an older woman with acute or convalescent COVID-19. The sequenced material came from peripheral blood. The genes are TRBV7-2 and TRBJ1-4; 7 positions match TRBD1. The CDR3 here is CASSDTGVGEKLFF. CDR3 nucleotides: TGTGCCAGCAGCGATACAGGGGTCGGTGAAAAACTGTTTTTT.